This note documents a single TCR beta chain sequence. The CDR3 goes on 3 residues after the read ends, and that part is filled in from the germline J gene. Clones were sequenced by immunoSEQ multiplex PCR, and TCRdb holds only the in-frame ones, with some missing. The repertoire shows 35,000 to 45,000 clones; the top ten hold around 5.5%. The data are from a study of T cells in women clearing cervical HPV infection. Overall study: Case blood drawn at lesion detection; control blood after infection cleared. Cases' blood sampling followed lesion detection by median around 150 days (90 to 200). HLA type stays a possible confounder, typing being limited.

V was cut by 2 bases and J by 3 bases, with 8 bases left in between. The CDR3 has 14 residues. From germline, CDR1 is SGHTA and CDR2 FQGTGA. Specimen: blood buffy coat. The chain couples TRBV7-3 to TRBJ1-5; D remains ambiguous. The origin of this receptor is a woman aged 18-70 years with a cervical HPV16 infection that either progressed to CIN3+ or cleared (not recorded which). The sequenced part of the CDR3 DNA is TGTGCCAGCAGCTTAGGCGGTAACAATCAGCCC. It is translated as CASSLGGNNQP. The entire CDR3 protein reads CASSLGGNNQPQHF.